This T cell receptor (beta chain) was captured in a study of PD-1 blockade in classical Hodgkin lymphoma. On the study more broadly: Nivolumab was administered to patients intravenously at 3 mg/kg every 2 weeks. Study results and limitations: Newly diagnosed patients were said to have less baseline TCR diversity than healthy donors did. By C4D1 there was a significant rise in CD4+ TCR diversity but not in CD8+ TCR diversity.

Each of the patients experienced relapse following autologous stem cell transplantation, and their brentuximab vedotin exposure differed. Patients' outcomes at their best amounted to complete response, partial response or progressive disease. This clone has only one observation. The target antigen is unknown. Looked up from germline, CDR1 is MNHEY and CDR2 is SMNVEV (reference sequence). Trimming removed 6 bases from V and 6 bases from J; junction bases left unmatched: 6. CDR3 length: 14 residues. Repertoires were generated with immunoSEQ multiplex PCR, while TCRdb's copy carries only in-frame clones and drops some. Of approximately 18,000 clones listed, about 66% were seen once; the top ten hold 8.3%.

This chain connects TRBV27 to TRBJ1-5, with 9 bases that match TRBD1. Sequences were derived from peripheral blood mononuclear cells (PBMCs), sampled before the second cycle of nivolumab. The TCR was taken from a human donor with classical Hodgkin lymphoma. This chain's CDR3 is CASSPGTGFQPQHF. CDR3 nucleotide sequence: TGTGCCAGCAGCCCCGGGACAGGGTTTCAGCCCCAGCATTTT.